Each of the 18 T cell receptor beta chains below was sequenced from the same sample in a study of CD8+ T cells in alopecia areata. RNA, once extracted, was reverse transcribed into cDNA for use as the sequencing template. Sequencing used immunoSEQ multiplex PCR; TCRdb keeps in-frame clones, though not all of them. The table has roughly 140,000 clones, 51% seen once. Sequenced material: CD4+ T cells sorted from blood, taken at week 0. These receptors were obtained from a human donor with alopecia areata.

This chain uses TRBV29-1 with TRBJ1-2; D ambiguous. V was shortened by 4 bases and J by 4 bases, with 13 bases between the two germline ends. The CDR3 spans 13 residues. Germline V gives CDR1 SQVTM, CDR2 ANQGSEA. The CDR3 sequence is CSVGGRAGYGYTF. Written as DNA, the CDR3 is TGCAGCGTTGGGGGTAGGGCCGGCTATGGCTACACCTTC.

This clone has only a few counts. The chain couples TRBV4-1 to TRBJ1-5; D gene uncertain. V lost 4 bases to trimming and J lost 0 bases, with 10 bases between them. Germline V gives CDR1 MGHRA, CDR2 YSYEKL. The CDR3 totals 15 residues. Written as DNA, the CDR3 is TGCGCCAGCAGCCCGCCGGACGGTAGCAATCAGCCCCAGCATTTT. Its translation: CASSPPDGSNQPQHF.

This clone was seen only once. V is TRBV15 and J is TRBJ2-3, with D uncertain. The germline V gene has CDR1 LNHNV and CDR2 YYDKDF (reference sequence). This CDR3 is 11 amino acids long. V shed 8 bases and J shed 6 bases, with 9 bases lying between them. The CDR3 region is CATGKDDTQYF. The DNA of the CDR3 is TGTGCCACCGGGAAGGACGATACGCAGTATTTT. The whole variable domain, filled in from reference TRBV15 and TRBJ2-3, reads DAMVIQNPRYQVTQFGKPVTLSCSQTLNHNVMYWYQQKSSQAPKLLFHYYDKDFNNEADTPDNFQSRRPNTSFCFLDIRSPGLGDTAMYLCATGKDDTQYFGPGTRLTVL.

This clone was detected a few times. The chain has TRBV5-1 and TRBJ2-7; 8 bases fit TRBD1. In germline, CDR1 is SGHRS, CDR2 YFSETQ. The CDR3 extends over 15 amino acids. The ends lost 3 bases at V and 3 bases at J; junction bases unmatched: 8. The CDR3 loop reads CASSYSGQALYEQYF. The CDR3 nucleotides are TGCGCCAGCAGCTACTCGGGACAGGCCCTCTACGAGCAGTACTTC.

V gene TRBV28 combines with J gene TRBJ1-1, with TRBD1 as a possible D gene (5 bases). The germline CDR1 and CDR2 sequences are MDHEN and SYDVKM. The V gene lost 8 bases and the J gene lost 3 bases, with 13 bases spanning the gap. This CDR3 is built from 13 residues. The chain's CDR3 is CASPGGGDTEAFF. The CDR3 DNA reads TGTGCCAGCCCCGGTGGAGGGGACACTGAAGCTTTCTTT.

Turning to this clone: Being one base from a much bigger clone, this may be a read error. The chain links TRBV6-6 to TRBJ1-2; D gene unclear. The CDR3 covers 11 residues. Germline V gene data show CDR1 as MNHNY and CDR2 as SVGAGI (reference sequence). The V end lost 2 bases, the J end lost 7 bases, and 5 bases lay between the germline ends. CDR3 region: CASSYGFGYTF. The CDR3 coding sequence is TGTGCCAGCAGTTACGGCTTTGGCTACACCTTC.

This chain connects TRBV30 to TRBJ1-1; D perhaps matches TRBD1 (5 bases). V was cut by 3 bases and J by 0 bases, with 17 bases left in between. CDR3 length: 16 amino acids. Looked up from germline, CDR1 is GTSNPN and CDR2 is SVGIG (reference sequence). CDR3 sequence reads: CAWRSNMGVMNTEAFF. For the CDR3, the DNA is TGTGCCTGGAGGAGTAACATGGGGGTGATGAACACTGAAGCTTTCTTT.

The chain combines TRBV5-1 with TRBJ2-3; D is undetermined. The CDR3 is made up of 14 amino acids. The germline CDR1 and CDR2 sequences are SGHRS and YFSETQ. Trimming cost V 4 bases and J 5 bases, with 14 bases left between them. The DNA for the CDR3 is TGCGCCAGCAGCCTGGCCGGAACCCGAGATACGCAGTATTTT. Translating gives CASSLAGTRDTQYF.

This chain joins TRBV5-1 and TRBJ2-4; 7 positions agree with TRBD1. This CDR3 has 15 amino acids. The germline gives CDR1 SGHRS, CDR2 YFSETQ. The ends lost 0 bases at V and 5 bases at J; junction bases unmatched: 5. CDR3 DNA sequence: TGCGCCAGCAGCTTGGACAACAGGGGTCAAAACATTCAGTACTTC. Translating gives CASSLDNRGQNIQYF.

The V call is TRBV29-1, the J call TRBJ2-4; 7 nucleotides agree with TRBD1. The CDR3 runs to 14 residues. The germline gives CDR1 SQVTM, CDR2 ANQGSEA. The V and J ends lost 1 base and 7 bases, in that order; junction bases with no gene match: 7. The CDR3 sequence: CSVEAQGVRNIQYF. CDR3 nucleotides: TGCAGCGTTGAAGCCCAGGGGGTGAGGAACATTCAGTACTTC.

This chain links TRBV29-1 with TRBJ1-1; D remains ambiguous. Germline V gene sequence: CDR1 SQVTM, CDR2 ANQGSEA. The CDR3 runs 12 residues. Trimming took 5 bases from V and 5 from J, leaving 12 bases between them. In nucleotides, the CDR3 is TGCAGCGTTCAGGAAGTGGGGACTGAAGCTTTCTTT. Translated: CSVQEVGTEAFF.

The V call is TRBV20-1, the J call TRBJ2-5; D unclear. This CDR3 is built from 11 residues. The V and J ends lost 7 bases and 4 bases respectively, with 10 bases between them. Germline values: CDR1 DFQATT, CDR2 SNEGSKA (reference sequence). The CDR3: CSDARRETQYF. CDR3 DNA: TGCAGTGATGCCCGGCGAGAGACCCAGTACTTC.

This sequence joins TRBV10-3 and TRBJ2-7; D perhaps matches TRBD2 (5 bases). The length of the CDR3 is 12 residues. V lost 6 bases to trimming and J lost 0 bases, with 6 bases between them. Germline CDR1 is ENHRY and CDR2 is SYGVKD. The CDR3 protein is CAIREDSYEQYF. The CDR3 nucleotides read TGTGCCATCAGGGAGGACTCCTACGAGCAGTACTTC.

This clone was picked up one time. V usage is TRBV19 and J usage is TRBJ1-2, with 9 bases matching TRBD1. The CDR3 consists of 16 residues. J was trimmed by 3 bases and V by 10 bases; bases with no gene match: 15. In germline, CDR1 is LNHDA, CDR2 SQIVND (reference sequence). This CDR3 is CATILYDTGGDYGYTF. In DNA form, the CDR3 reads TGTGCCACCATCTTGTACGACACAGGGGGCGACTATGGCTACACCTTC.

The chain carries TRBV30 and TRBJ2-1, with 10 nucleotides matching TRBD1. The CDR3 loop spans 16 amino acids. V trimming: 6 bases; J trimming: 7 bases; junction bases outside the gene matches: 15. CDR1 and CDR2 from the germline V gene are GTSNPN and SVGIG (reference sequence). CDR3 sequence (DNA): TGTGCCTGCAGTACGACAGGGGGCGGGAGAGGTAATGAGCAGTTCTTC. Amino acids: CACSTTGGGRGNEQFF.

This clone was detected a few times. The chain has TRBV5-1 and TRBJ2-2; 7 nucleotides line up with TRBD2. After removal of 1 base from V and 2 bases from J, the junction contained 5 bases not matched to a gene. The CDR3 covers 16 residues. The germline V gene has CDR1 SGHRS and CDR2 YFSETQ. The CDR3 coding sequence is TGCGCCAGCAGCTTGACCGGGACTACCAACACCGGGGAGCTGTTTTTT. Protein product: CASSLTGTTNTGELFF.

CDR3 sequence reads: CAWSGRERETQYF. As DNA, the CDR3 is TGTGCCTGGAGCGGGAGAGAGAGAGAGACCCAGTACTTC. The rearrangement uses TRBV30 and TRBJ2-5, with D perhaps TRBD2 (6 bases). The CDR3 totals 13 residues. Looked up from germline, CDR1 is GTSNPN and CDR2 is SVGIG (reference sequence). The V gene lost 3 bases and the J gene lost 4 bases, with 12 bases spanning the gap.

The chain couples TRBV7-2 to TRBJ2-7; D possibly corresponds to TRBD2 (5 bases). The CDR3 is 14 amino acids. The germline V gene has CDR1 SGHTA and CDR2 FQGNSA. The V and J ends lost 5 bases and 0 bases respectively, with 11 bases between them. The DNA of the CDR3 is TGTGCCAGCAGCCCTGGTGGGAGCTCCTACGAGCAGTACTTC. Its translation: CASSPGGSSYEQYF.